The T cell receptor (beta chain) described here comes from a study of T cell repertoires in cytomegalovirus infection. On the study more broadly: Well-studied HLA-B-restricted epitopes and recently identified HLA-C-restricted epitopes of CMV were both used in the study. Public TCR beta signatures indicated both CMV infection and matching HLA type.

TCRdb reanalysed the reads using MiXCR and keeps one entry per CDR3 protein. The sample includes about a million distinct CDR3 sequences, around a third of them seen just once. This clonotype showed up just a few times. The antigen is unknown. Study observations and caveats: HLA-C-restricted CMV clonotypes gave the most frequent clonotype in two of eight donors.

The material was cultured CD8+ T cells from PBMCs, obtained from culture after CMV antigen stimulation. The receptor was derived from a human donor in good health (CMV status not recorded). Some clones in this sample may be carry-over from other donors' samples.

CDR3 DNA: TGTGCCAGCAGCCAAATAGCGGGGGGGCATACAGATACGCAGTATTTT. Protein: CASSQIAGGHTDTQYF. The V call is TRBV4-2, the J call TRBJ2-3, with 11 bases aligning to TRBD2. Germline assignment: CDR1 LGHNA and CDR2 YNFKEQ. This CDR3 comprises 16 residues. J gave up 3 bases and V 2 bases, and 4 bases lay outside the gene matches.